This T cell receptor beta chain comes out of a study of vaccination effects on CD4 cells after COVID-19. Study background: There were two convalescent patients who gave samples 16 days and one week before vaccination.

Per germline, CDR1 SGHNT and CDR2 YYREEE (reference sequence). The V segment lost 4 bases and the J segment 3 bases; nucleotides outside the gene matches: 11. This CDR3 spans 16 amino acids. Antigen-specific CD4+ T cell clonotypes were called by their expansion after viral peptide-pool culture in ViraFEST. Researchers isolated CD4+ T cells once less than twelve days of culture had elapsed. The person acquired a PCR-confirmed SARS-CoV-2 infection between March and December 2020. Both day 3 and day 7 saw half the medium replaced with IL-2 medium. Only in-frame clones appear in the TCRdb table, and some are missing; sequencing was by immunoSEQ multiplex PCR. The data contain 55,000 to 90,000 clones, about 69% of them singletons. In regard to this clone: Its specificity is not known.

This clonotype originated in a human donor who had a prior SARS-CoV-2 infection. The rearrangement links TRBV5-4 to TRBJ2-7, with 9 bases identical to TRBD1. The sequencing here drew on CD4+ T cells from PBMCs cultured with HIV peptides, taken before COVID-19 vaccination. As for subset: HIV-1 Nef peptide pool negative control/reference culture. CDR3 protein: CASSPGRDRVFYEQYF. The CDR3 DNA reads as TGTGCCAGCAGCCCCGGTCGGGACAGGGTTTTCTACGAGCAGTACTTC.